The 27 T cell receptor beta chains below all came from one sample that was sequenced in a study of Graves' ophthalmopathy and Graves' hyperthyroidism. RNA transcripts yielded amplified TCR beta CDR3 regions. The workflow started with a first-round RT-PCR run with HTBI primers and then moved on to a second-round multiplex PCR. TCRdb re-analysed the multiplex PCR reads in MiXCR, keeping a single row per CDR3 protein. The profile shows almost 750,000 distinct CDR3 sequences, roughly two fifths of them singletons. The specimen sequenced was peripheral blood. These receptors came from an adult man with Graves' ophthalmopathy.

The chain's CDR3 is CSVEGQGANYGYTF. In nucleotides, the CDR3 is TGCAGCGTTGAGGGACAGGGGGCGAACTATGGCTACACCTTC. V is TRBV29-1 and J is TRBJ1-2; 12 bases align to TRBD1. Germline V gene lookup returns CDR1 SQVTM and CDR2 ANQGSEA. The CDR3 loop spans 14 amino acids. Trimming removed 3 bases from V and 2 bases from J; junction bases left unmatched: 1.

As DNA, the CDR3 is TGTGCCATCAGTGAACGGACAGGATCCGACTACACCTTC. This sequence encodes CAISERTGSDYTF. This chain links TRBV10-3 with TRBJ1-2; TRBD1 aligns across 7 bases. Germline V lookup: CDR1 ENHRY, CDR2 SYGVKD. The CDR3 covers 13 residues. V shed 3 bases, J shed 10 bases, and the junction held 8 bases outside the gene matches.

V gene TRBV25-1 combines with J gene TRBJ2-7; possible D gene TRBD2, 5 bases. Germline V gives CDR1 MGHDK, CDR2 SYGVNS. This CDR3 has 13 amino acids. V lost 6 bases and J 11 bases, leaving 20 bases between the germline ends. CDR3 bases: TGTGCCAGCAGACGAAAAGGAACTAGTTATAAGTACTTC. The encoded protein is CASRRKGTSYKYF.

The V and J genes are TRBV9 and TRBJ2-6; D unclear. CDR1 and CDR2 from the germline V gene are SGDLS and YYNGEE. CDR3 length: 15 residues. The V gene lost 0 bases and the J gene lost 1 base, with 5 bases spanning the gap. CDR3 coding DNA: TGTGCCAGCAGCGTAGATCATTCTGGGGCCAACGTCCTGACTTTC. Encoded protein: CASSVDHSGANVLTF.

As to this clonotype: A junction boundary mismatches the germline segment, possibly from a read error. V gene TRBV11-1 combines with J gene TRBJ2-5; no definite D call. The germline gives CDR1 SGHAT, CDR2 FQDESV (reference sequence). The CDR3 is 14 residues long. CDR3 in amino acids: CASSLSAPREIQYF. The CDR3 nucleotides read TGTGCCAGCAGCTTATCTGCCCCGCGAGAGATCCAGTACTTC.

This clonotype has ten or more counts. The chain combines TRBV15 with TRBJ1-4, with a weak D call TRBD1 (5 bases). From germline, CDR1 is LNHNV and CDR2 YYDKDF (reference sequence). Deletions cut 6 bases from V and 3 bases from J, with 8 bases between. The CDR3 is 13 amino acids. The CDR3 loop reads CATSRQPNEKLFF. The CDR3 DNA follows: TGTGCCACCAGTAGACAGCCTAATGAAAAACTGTTTTTT.

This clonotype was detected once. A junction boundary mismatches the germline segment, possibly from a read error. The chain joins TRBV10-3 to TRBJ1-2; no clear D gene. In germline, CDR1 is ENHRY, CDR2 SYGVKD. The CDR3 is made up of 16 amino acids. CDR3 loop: CASSYSRSLVGYGYTF. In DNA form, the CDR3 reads TGTGCCAGCAGTTACTCGAGATCTTTGGTTGGCTATGGCTACACCTTC.

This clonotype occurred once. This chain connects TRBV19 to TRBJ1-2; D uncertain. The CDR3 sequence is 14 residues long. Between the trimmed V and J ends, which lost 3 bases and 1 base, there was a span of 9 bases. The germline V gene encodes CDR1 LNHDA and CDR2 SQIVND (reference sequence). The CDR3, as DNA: TGTGCCAGTAGTATGGACGAGGGTAACTATGGCTACACCTTC. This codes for CASSMDEGNYGYTF.

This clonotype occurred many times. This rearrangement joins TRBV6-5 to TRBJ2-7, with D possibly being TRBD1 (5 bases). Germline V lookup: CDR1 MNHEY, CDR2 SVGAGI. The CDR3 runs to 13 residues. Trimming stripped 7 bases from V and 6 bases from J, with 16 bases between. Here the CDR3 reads CASTAQGTGEQYF. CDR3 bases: TGTGCCAGCACCGCTCAGGGAACTGGCGAGCAGTACTTC.

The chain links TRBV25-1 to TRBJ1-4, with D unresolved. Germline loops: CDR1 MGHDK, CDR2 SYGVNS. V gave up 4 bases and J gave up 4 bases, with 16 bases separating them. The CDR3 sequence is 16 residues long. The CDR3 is CASSARDLWSNEKLFF. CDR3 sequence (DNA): TGTGCCAGCAGTGCTAGAGATCTGTGGAGTAATGAAAAACTGTTTTTT. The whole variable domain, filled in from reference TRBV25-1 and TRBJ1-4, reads EADIYQTPRYLVIGTGKKITLECSQTMGHDKMYWYQQDPGMELHLIHYSYGVNSTEKGDLSSESTVSRIRTEHFPLTLESARPSHTSQYLCASSARDLWSNEKLFFGSGTQLSVL.

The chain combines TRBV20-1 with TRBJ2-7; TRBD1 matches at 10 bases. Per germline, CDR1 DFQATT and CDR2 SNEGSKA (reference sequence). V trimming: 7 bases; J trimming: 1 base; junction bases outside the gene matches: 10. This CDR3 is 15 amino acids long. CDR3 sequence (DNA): TGCAGTGGGGGCGACCGGACAGGGGGTTCCTACGAGCAGTACTTC. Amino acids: CSGGDRTGGSYEQYF.

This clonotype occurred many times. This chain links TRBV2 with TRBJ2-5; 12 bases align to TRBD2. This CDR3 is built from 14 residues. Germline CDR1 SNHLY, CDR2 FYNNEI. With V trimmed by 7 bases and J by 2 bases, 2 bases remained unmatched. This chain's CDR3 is CASKTSGGQETQYF. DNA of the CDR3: TGTGCCAGCAAAACTAGCGGGGGGCAAGAGACCCAGTACTTC.

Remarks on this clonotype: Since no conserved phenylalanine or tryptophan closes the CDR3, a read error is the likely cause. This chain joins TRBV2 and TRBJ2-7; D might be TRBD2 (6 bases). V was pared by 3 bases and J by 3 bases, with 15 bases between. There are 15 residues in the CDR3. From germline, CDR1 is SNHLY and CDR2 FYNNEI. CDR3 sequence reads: CASSEGGGLSYEQYS. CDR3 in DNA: TGTGCCAGCAGTGAGGGGGGTGGGCTGAGCTACGAGCAGTACTCC.

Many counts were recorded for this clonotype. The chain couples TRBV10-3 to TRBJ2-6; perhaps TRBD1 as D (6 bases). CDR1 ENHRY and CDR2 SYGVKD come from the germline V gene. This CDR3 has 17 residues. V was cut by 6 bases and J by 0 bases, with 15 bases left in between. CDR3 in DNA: TGTGCCATCAGCAGACAGGAGATGAGCTCTGGGGCCAACGTCCTGACTTTC. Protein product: CAISRQEMSSGANVLTF.

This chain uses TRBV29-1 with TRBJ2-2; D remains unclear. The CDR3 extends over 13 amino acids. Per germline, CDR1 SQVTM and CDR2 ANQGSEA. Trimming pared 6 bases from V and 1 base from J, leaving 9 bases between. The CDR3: CSVAHRNTGELFF. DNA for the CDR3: TGCAGCGTGGCGCACAGGAACACCGGGGAGCTGTTTTTT.

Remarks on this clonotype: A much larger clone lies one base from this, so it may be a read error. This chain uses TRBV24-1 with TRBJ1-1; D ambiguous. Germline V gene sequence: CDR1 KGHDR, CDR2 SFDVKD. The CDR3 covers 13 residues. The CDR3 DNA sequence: TGTGCCAGCAGTATCGGGATTGGGACTGAAGCTTTCTTT. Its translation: CASSIGIGTEAFF.

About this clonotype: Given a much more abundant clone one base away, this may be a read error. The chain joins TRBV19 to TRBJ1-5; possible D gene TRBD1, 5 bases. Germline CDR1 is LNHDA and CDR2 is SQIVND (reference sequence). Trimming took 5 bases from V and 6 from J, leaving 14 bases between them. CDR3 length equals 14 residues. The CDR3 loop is CASSVSGFGQPQHF. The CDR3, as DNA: TGTGCCAGTAGTGTCTCAGGGTTCGGTCAGCCCCAGCATTTT.

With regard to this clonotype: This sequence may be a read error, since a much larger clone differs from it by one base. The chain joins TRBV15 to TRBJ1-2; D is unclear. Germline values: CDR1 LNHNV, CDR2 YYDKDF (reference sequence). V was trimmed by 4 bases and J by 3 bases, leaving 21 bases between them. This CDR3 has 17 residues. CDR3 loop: CATSKAGQTEPDYGYTF. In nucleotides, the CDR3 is TGTGCCACCAGCAAAGCGGGCCAGACGGAGCCCGACTATGGCTACACCTTC. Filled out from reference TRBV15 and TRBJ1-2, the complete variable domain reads DAMVIQNPRYQVTQFGKPVTLSCSQTLNHNVMYWYQQKSSQAPKLLFHYYDKDFNNEADTPDNFQSRRPNTSFCFLDIRSPGLGDTAMYLCATSKAGQTEPDYGYTFGSGTRLTVV.

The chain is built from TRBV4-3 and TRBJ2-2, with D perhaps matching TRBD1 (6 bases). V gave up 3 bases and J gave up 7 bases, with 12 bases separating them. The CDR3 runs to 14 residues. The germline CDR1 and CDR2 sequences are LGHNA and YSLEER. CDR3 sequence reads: CASSHRQADGELFF. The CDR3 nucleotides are TGCGCCAGCAGCCACAGACAGGCGGACGGGGAGCTGTTTTTT.

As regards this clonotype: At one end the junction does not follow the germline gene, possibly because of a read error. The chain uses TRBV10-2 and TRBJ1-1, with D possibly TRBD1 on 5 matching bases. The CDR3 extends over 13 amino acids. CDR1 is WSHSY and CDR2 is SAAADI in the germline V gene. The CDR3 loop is CASTKGTNTEAFF. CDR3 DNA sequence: TGTGCCAGCACCAAGGGGACGAACACTGAAGCTTTCTTT.

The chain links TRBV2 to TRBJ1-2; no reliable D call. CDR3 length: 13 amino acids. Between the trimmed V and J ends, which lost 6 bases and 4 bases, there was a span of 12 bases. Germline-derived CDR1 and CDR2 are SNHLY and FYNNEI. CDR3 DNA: TGTGCCAGCAGCCAACAGAGTTCCTATGGCTACACCTTC. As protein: CASSQQSSYGYTF.

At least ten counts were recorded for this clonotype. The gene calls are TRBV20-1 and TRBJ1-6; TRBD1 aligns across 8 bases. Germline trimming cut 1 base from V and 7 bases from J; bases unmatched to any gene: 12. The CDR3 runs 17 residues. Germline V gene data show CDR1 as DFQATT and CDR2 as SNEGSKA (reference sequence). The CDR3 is CSARGPTFRGRNSPLHF. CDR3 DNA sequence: TGCAGTGCTAGAGGCCCCACATTCAGGGGGCGAAATTCACCCCTCCACTTT.

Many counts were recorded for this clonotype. The CDR3 DNA sequence: TGCGCCAGCAGCCAAGCTGGAGGCTCAAACTATGGCTACACCTTC. Translation gives CASSQAGGSNYGYTF. J is TRBJ1-2 and V is TRBV4-1; no firm D call. The ends were cut back, 1 base at V and 2 bases at J, with 11 bases in the middle. The CDR3 runs 15 residues. Per the germline V gene, CDR1 is MGHRA and CDR2 is YSYEKL.

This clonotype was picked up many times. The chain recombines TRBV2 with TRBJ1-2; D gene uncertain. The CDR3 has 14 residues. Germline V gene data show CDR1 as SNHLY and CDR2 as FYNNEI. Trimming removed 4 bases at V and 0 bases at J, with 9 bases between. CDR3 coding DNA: TGTGCCAGCAGTGTAGGCGCCGCTAACTATGGCTACACCTTC. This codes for CASSVGAANYGYTF.

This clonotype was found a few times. CDR3 residues: CASSWAATYEQYF. The CDR3 nucleotides are TGTGCCAGCAGTTGGGCGGCTACCTACGAGCAGTACTTC. The rearrangement uses TRBV6-1 and TRBJ2-7; D not resolved. CDR1 is MNHNS and CDR2 is SASEGT in the germline V gene. This CDR3 spans 13 amino acids. Trimming stripped 5 bases from V and 2 bases from J, with 10 bases between.

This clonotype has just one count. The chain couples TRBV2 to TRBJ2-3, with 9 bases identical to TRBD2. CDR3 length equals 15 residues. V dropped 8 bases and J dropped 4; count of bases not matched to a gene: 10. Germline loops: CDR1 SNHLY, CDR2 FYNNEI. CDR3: CASGGGGLAADTQYF. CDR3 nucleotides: TGTGCCAGCGGAGGAGGGGGACTAGCAGCAGATACGCAGTATTTT. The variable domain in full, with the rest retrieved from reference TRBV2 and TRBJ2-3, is EPEVTQTPSHQVTQMGQEVILRCVPISNHLYFYWYRQILGQKVEFLVSFYNNEISEKSEIFDDQFSVERPDGSNFTLKIRSTKLEDSAMYFCASGGGGLAADTQYFGPGTRLTVL.

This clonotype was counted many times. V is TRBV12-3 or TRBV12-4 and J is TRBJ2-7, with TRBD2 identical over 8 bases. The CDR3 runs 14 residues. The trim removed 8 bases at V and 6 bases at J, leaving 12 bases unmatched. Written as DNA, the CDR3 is TGTGCCAGCTGGAGAGCGGGAGAAGGCAGCGAGCAGTACTTC. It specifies CASWRAGEGSEQYF.